These 20 T cell receptor beta chains share one sample of origin, sequenced in a study of regulatory T cells in long-lasting Graves disease. Sequencing libraries for TCR beta were prepared with iRepertoire HTBI primers and Arm-PCR of CDR3 regions. TCRdb re-called the multiplex PCR reads through MiXCR, storing one row per CDR3 protein. Counted here are about 340,000 distinct CDR3 sequences, around a fifth occurring once; the ten biggest clones make up 29%. As to time point: persistent/refractory GD, antithyroid drugs over 5 years with positive TRAb. There was RNA extracted from PBMCs, and the TCR library was made from it. The sample was peripheral blood mononuclear cells (PBMCs), taken when the disease was refractory, from a patient treated with antithyroid drugs. These receptors all stem from a female donor with Graves disease.

Of note for this clonotype: A single base separates this from a much larger clone, so it may be a read error. This rearrangement joins TRBV10-3 to TRBJ2-7; 11 positions agree with TRBD2. Germline V gives CDR1 ENHRY, CDR2 SYGVKD. The CDR3 consists of 18 residues. Written as DNA, the CDR3 is TGTGCCATCAGTGAGTTTCGCCTAGCGGGAGGAAACTCCTCCGAGCAGTACTTC. Translation: CAISEFRLAGGNSSEQYF.

This clonotype was found many times. CDR3 in DNA: TGTGCCAGCAGCCAAGGGACAGCAAGCTATGGCTACACCTTC. Residues: CASSQGTASYGYTF. This chain connects TRBV3-1 to TRBJ1-2; D is possibly TRBD1 (6 bases). CDR1 is LGHDT, CDR2 YNNKEL, per germline (reference sequence). Trimming cost V 1 base and J 4 bases, with 10 bases left between them. The CDR3 totals 14 residues.

This clonotype has a count of ten or more. The V and J genes are TRBV6-1 and TRBJ2-7; 14 positions match TRBD2. The ends lost 6 bases at V and 5 bases at J; junction bases unmatched: 12. The CDR3 has 17 residues. Looked up from germline, CDR1 is MNHNS and CDR2 is SASEGT. The CDR3 nucleotides read TGTGCCAGCAGCCGTGGACTAGCGGGAGGTGCGAGTGACGAGCAGTACTTC. It specifies CASSRGLAGGASDEQYF.

Note on this clonotype: A far more abundant clone sits one base away, making this likely a read error. The chain carries TRBV7-9 and TRBJ1-1; possible D gene TRBD1, 5 bases. CDR1 is SEHNR and CDR2 is FQNEAQ in the germline V gene (reference sequence). The CDR3 spans 13 residues. The CDR3 loop reads CASSQDRGTEVFF. DNA for the CDR3: TGTGCCAGCAGCCAAGACCGGGGCACTGAAGTTTTCTTT.

This clonotype was recorded at least ten times. This chain links TRBV5-5 with TRBJ2-5; 9 nucleotides match TRBD1. Germline CDR1 reads SGHKS; CDR2 reads YYEKEE (reference sequence). J was trimmed by 5 bases and V by 0 bases; bases with no gene match: 5. The CDR3 consists of 15 residues. The CDR3 nucleotides read TGTGCCAGCAGCTTGGGGACAGGGGTTGAGGAGACCCAGTACTTC. It translates to CASSLGTGVEETQYF.

This clonotype was counted only a few times. V and J are TRBV6-5 and TRBJ2-5; D gene unclear. The length of the CDR3 is 13 residues. The V gene lost 2 bases and the J gene lost 7 bases, with 11 bases spanning the gap. The V gene's germline CDR1 is MNHEY and CDR2 SVGAGI. The CDR3 loop is CASSYLGRGTQYF. In DNA form, the CDR3 reads TGTGCCAGCAGTTACCTAGGACGCGGGACCCAGTACTTC.

This clonotype was detected many times. CDR3 sequence (DNA): TGTGCCAGCAGTCGGGACATTGATCAGCCCCAGCATTTT. Its translation is CASSRDIDQPQHF. V gene TRBV12-3 or TRBV12-4 combines with J gene TRBJ1-5; TRBD1 is a possible D gene (6 bases). Trimming left V 5 bases short and J 5 bases short, with 10 bases between. There are 13 residues in the CDR3.

This clonotype was recorded many times. V and J are TRBV10-2 and TRBJ1-5, with D hard to call. This CDR3 is built from 13 residues. The germline CDR1 and CDR2 sequences are WSHSY and SAAADI. The V end was cut by 3 bases, the J end by 5 bases, with 8 bases between. The CDR3 DNA follows: TGCGCCAGCAGTGATGACCTTTATCAGCCCCAGCATTTT. This sequence encodes CASSDDLYQPQHF.

This clonotype appeared many times. The chain carries TRBV6-5 and TRBJ1-2; no clear D. V lost 0 bases and J lost 8, with 16 bases in between. The CDR3 is 15 residues long. The germline V gene encodes CDR1 MNHEY and CDR2 SVGAGI. This CDR3 reads CASSYSSDPRKGYTF. In DNA form, the CDR3 reads TGTGCCAGCAGTTACTCCTCCGACCCCCGAAAGGGCTACACCTTC.

The chain recombines TRBV9 with TRBJ2-3; 9 bases map to TRBD1. This CDR3 comprises 16 residues. After removal of 3 bases from V and 1 base from J, the junction contained 6 bases not matched to a gene. Germline loops: CDR1 SGDLS, CDR2 YYNGEE. CDR3 sequence reads: CASSANRDRGTDTQYF. The CDR3 nucleotides read TGTGCCAGCAGCGCTAACCGGGACAGGGGCACAGATACGCAGTATTTT.

This clonotype showed up many times. The gene calls are TRBV2 and TRBJ2-7, with D tentatively TRBD1 (7 bases). CDR3 length: 14 amino acids. Germline V gene lookup returns CDR1 SNHLY and CDR2 FYNNEI. Trimming removed 6 bases at V and 2 bases at J, with 14 bases between. The CDR3 sequence is CASRAGQTPYEQYF. For the CDR3, the DNA is TGTGCCAGCAGGGCGGGACAGACCCCCTACGAGCAGTACTTC.

This clonotype was recorded many times. The chain links TRBV24-1 to TRBJ2-4; no firm D call. This CDR3 is 15 amino acids long. Germline V gene sequence: CDR1 KGHDR, CDR2 SFDVKD. V was pared by 8 bases and J by 1 base, with 14 bases between. The CDR3 loop is CATTPIQRAKNIQYF. Written as DNA, the CDR3 is TGTGCCACCACCCCAATCCAACGGGCCAAAAACATTCAGTACTTC.

CDR3 amino acids: CASSFGPPSKYEQYF. Here the CDR3 DNA reads TGTGCCAGCAGTTTCGGACCGCCGTCAAAATACGAGCAGTACTTC. The chain has TRBV28 and TRBJ2-7, with no clear D. Trimming stripped 3 bases from V and 4 bases from J, with 16 bases between. Germline CDR1 and CDR2: MDHEN and SYDVKM. This CDR3 is built from 15 residues. Based on the CDR3 plus reference TRBV28 and TRBJ2-7, the full variable domain is DVKVTQSSRYLVKRTGEKVFLECVQDMDHENMFWYRQDPGLGLRLIYFSYDVKMKEKGDIPEGYSVSREKKERFSLILESASTNQTSMYLCASSFGPPSKYEQYFGPGTRLTVT.

This clonotype appeared many times. The J gene is TRBJ2-7, the V gene TRBV11-2, with D possibly TRBD1 on 5 matching bases. V was cut by 1 base and J by 1 base, with 8 bases left in between. The CDR3 length is 14 residues. CDR1 and CDR2 (germline): SGHAT, FQNNGV. The CDR3 nucleotides read TGTGCCAGCAGCTTAGGCAGGGCGTCCTACGAGCAGTACTTC. This codes for CASSLGRASYEQYF.

The CDR3 spells CASSLAPSPRNQPQHF. DNA of the CDR3: TGTGCCAGCAGCTTAGCCCCCTCACCACGCAATCAGCCCCAGCATTTT. The chain combines TRBV7-2 with TRBJ1-5; no clear D gene. The V and J ends lost 0 bases and 2 bases respectively, with 11 bases between them. Germline V lookup: CDR1 SGHTA, CDR2 FQGNSA. The CDR3 has 16 residues.

The chain links TRBV6-9 to TRBJ2-7; 10 nucleotides line up with TRBD2. Germline lookup yields CDR1 MNHGY and CDR2 SVAAGI. Unmatched junction bases numbered 9, after V lost 4 bases and J lost 3 bases. This CDR3 has 16 amino acids. The CDR3 region is CASSSQGVAGGYEQYF. The CDR3, as DNA: TGTGCCAGCAGTTCCCAGGGGGTAGCGGGAGGCTACGAGCAGTACTTC.

The chain employs TRBV29-1 and TRBJ2-2; 8 bases line up with TRBD2. This CDR3 has 14 residues. V lost 8 bases to trimming and J lost 0 bases; unmatched junction nucleotides: 5. Germline loops: CDR1 SQVTM, CDR2 ANQGSEA. The CDR3 spells CSTGTSSNTGELFF. CDR3 sequence (DNA): TGCAGCACGGGGACTAGTTCGAACACCGGGGAGCTGTTTTTT.

This clonotype was detected many times. The genes are TRBV6-5 and TRBJ2-5, with D maybe TRBD1 (6 bases). V shed 2 bases and J shed 2 bases, with 18 bases lying between them. Germline V CDR1 and CDR2: MNHEY, SVGAGI. The CDR3 covers 17 residues. DNA of the CDR3: TGTGCCAGCAGTTACGTTGGGGGCGCTTTTATTCAAGAGACCCAGTACTTC. Protein: CASSYVGGAFIQETQYF.

This chain uses TRBV6-1 with TRBJ1-2, with D unresolved. The V end lost 3 bases, the J end lost 8 bases, and 22 bases lay between the germline ends. This CDR3 comprises 16 residues. From germline, CDR1 is MNHNS and CDR2 SASEGT. CDR3 region: CASSDSLGSNTRGYTF. CDR3 coding DNA: TGTGCCAGCAGTGACAGCCTGGGCTCCAATACGCGGGGCTACACCTTC.

The rearrangement uses TRBV7-9 and TRBJ1-3, with D possibly being TRBD1 (5 bases). The CDR3 has 16 amino acids. Germline lookup yields CDR1 SEHNR and CDR2 FQNEAQ (reference sequence). V was clipped by 1 base and J by 1 base, with 11 bases between them. The CDR3 loop is CASSLDRTFSGNTIYF. The CDR3 nucleotides read TGTGCCAGCAGCTTAGACAGGACTTTTTCTGGAAACACCATATATTTT.